This T cell receptor beta chain was recovered during a study of CD8 T cells in ankylosing spondylitis. Turning to this clonotype: Antigen: not known.

Broader study findings: Reactive arthritis synovial fluid and blood previously showed some of these motif variants. As reported, disease-linked clones showed significant enrichment in matched ankylosing spondylitis synovial fluid. One TCR beta motif, made up of eight highly homologous variants, appeared characteristic of ankylosing spondylitis blood.

TCRdb fed the 5' RACE reads into MiXCR, producing one record per CDR3 protein. The sample contains over 450,000 distinct CDR3 sequences, roughly 13% of which appear only once. The V end lost 6 bases, the J end lost 6 bases, and 12 bases lay between the germline ends. This CDR3 region has 13 residues. Sequencing was performed on blood, either unsorted or a sorted T cell fraction (not recorded which). The genes are TRBV12-3 or TRBV12-4 and TRBJ2-1; D is tentatively TRBD1 or TRBD2 (6 bases each). The origin of this receptor is a male donor with ankylosing spondylitis. The CDR3 nucleotides are TGTGCCAGCAGGTATACGGGGGCCAATGAGCAGTTCTTC. It translates to CASRYTGANEQFF.